These T cell receptor beta chains were read from a single sample in a study of blood T cell repertoires in COVID-19. Sequencing was performed with immunoSEQ multiplex PCR; in TCRdb, only in-frame clones are kept and a portion is missing. The sample has fewer than 650,000 clones, less than 90% seen once. Sequencing input: peripheral blood. These receptors all come from a woman aged 50 to 60 with COVID-19, enrolled during active disease. CDR3s include the opening cysteine and the closing phenylalanine or tryptophan. D genes are given only for firm matches. A row's size may be missing; if present it is once, few, many or a size class.

clone_size d_call j_call v_call cdr3_nt cdr3_aa
NA NA TRBJ1-1 TRBV7-9 TGTGCCAGCAGCTTTGGCGGCACACAAGCTTTCTTT CASSFGGTQAFF
NA NA TRBJ2-7 TRBV29-1 TGCAGCGTTGATGAGGGCGACGAGCAGTACTTC CSVDEGDEQYF
NA TRBD1 TRBJ1-1 TRBV6-5 TGTGCCAGCAGTTACTCGAGGACAGGGGGTGAAGCTTTCTTT CASSYSRTGGEAFF
once NA TRBJ1-4 TRBV5-4 TGTGCCAGCAGCCCGGTACCAGGGTTGACTAATGAAAAACTGTTTTTT CASSPVPGLTNEKLFF
NA TRBD1 TRBJ1-1 TRBV5-6 TGTGCCAGCAGCTTGTTTGTTCCCAGGGGGAGGTGGACTGAAGCTTTCTTT CASSLFVPRGRWTEAFF
NA TRBD1 TRBJ1-6 TRBV24-1 TGTGCCACCAGTGATGGGACAGCTAATTCACCCCTCCACTTT CATSDGTANSPLHF
NA NA TRBJ1-2 TRBV23-1 TGCGCCCCTAGAGGCTATGGCTACACCTTC CAPRGYGYTF
once NA TRBJ1-6 TRBV5-1 TGCGCCAGCAGCTTGGATGGACAGTTTGATTCACCCCTCCACTTT CASSLDGQFDSPLHF
once NA TRBJ1-5 TRBV7-9 TGTGCCAGCAGCTCGACCCCAGGGGATAATCAGCCCCAGCATTTT CASSSTPGDNQPQHF
NA NA TRBJ2-1 TRBV30 TGTGCCTGGATCCTCCGGGTTAGGGGGGGCAATGAGCAGTTCTTC CAWILRVRGGNEQFF
NA TRBD2 TRBJ2-7 TRBV10-3 TGTGCCGTTGGACTAGCGGGCCCCACCGAGCAGTACTTC CAVGLAGPTEQYF
NA TRBD2 TRBJ2-3 TRBV9 TGTGCCAGCAGCGTAGGCGTACTAGCGGGGGGAACAGATACGCAGTATTTT CASSVGVLAGGTDTQYF
NA TRBD1 TRBJ1-2 TRBV6-5 TGTGCCAGCACTTCGGGACAGGGGGCGATTTTAGGCTACACCTTC CASTSGQGAILGYTF
NA TRBD2 TRBJ2-7 TRBV27 TGTGCCAGCAGTCCCTCGACTAGCGGGGGATCCTACGAGCAGTACTTC CASSPSTSGGSYEQYF
NA TRBD1 TRBJ1-3 TRBV7-8 TGTGCCAGCGCCGGGGGGACAGGGTCTGGAAACACCATATATTTT CASAGGTGSGNTIYF
NA NA TRBJ2-7 TRBV19 TGTGCCAGTAGTATGGGTACAGAAAGCTACGAGCAGTACTTC CASSMGTESYEQYF
NA NA TRBJ2-3 TRBV15 TGTGCCACCAGCAGATCGCTAGCGACTACGCAGTATTTT CATSRSLATTQYF
NA TRBD2 TRBJ2-3 TRBV7-9 TGTGCCAGCAGCGCGCGGGGGGGCCTTACAGATACGCAGTATTTT CASSARGGLTDTQYF
NA NA TRBJ2-7 TRBV10-3 TGTGCCATCAAGGTGGAGTACTCCTACGAGCAGTACTTC CAIKVEYSYEQYF
NA TRBD1 TRBJ1-6 TRBV2 TGTGCCAGTTCACCGGGACAGGAGAGCTCCTATAATTCACCCCTCCACTTT CASSPGQESSYNSPLHF
NA TRBD2 TRBJ2-7 TRBV3-1/TRBV3-2 TGTGCCAGCAGCCTCGGACTAGCGGGGGGCGAGCAGTACTTC CASSLGLAGGEQYF
few NA TRBJ2-1 TRBV18 TGTGCCAGCTCACCACCGGGGGGGCGGAATGAGCAGTTCTTC CASSPPGGRNEQFF
NA TRBD2 TRBJ2-3 TRBV14 TGTGCCAGCAGCCCTCGCCAAAAGGGACTAGCGGGGGCAGATACGCAGTATTTT CASSPRQKGLAGADTQYF
NA NA TRBJ2-3 TRBV9 TGTGCCAGCAGCGTACGCGGGGAGGGCACAGATACGCAGTATTTT CASSVRGEGTDTQYF
NA NA TRBJ1-5 TRBV4-1 TGCGCCAGCAGCCAAGCAGCGGGGTTCGGTAGCAATCAGCCCCAGCATTTT CASSQAAGFGSNQPQHF
NA TRBD1 TRBJ1-5 TRBV2 TGTGCCAGCAGTGAACAGGGGGGCGGTCAGCCCCAGCATTTT CASSEQGGGQPQHF
once NA TRBJ1-2 TRBV14 TGTGCCAGCAGCCAAGATGAGGTCCGTTTCTATGGCTACACCTTC CASSQDEVRFYGYTF
NA TRBD1 TRBJ2-1 TRBV7-7 TGTGCCAGCAGCTTAGGGCAGGGGGCGCGGAATGAGCAGTTCTTC CASSLGQGARNEQFF
NA TRBD2 TRBJ2-1 TRBV4-2 TGTGCCAGCAGCCAAGAAGGGCTAGCGGGGAACAATGAGCAGTTCTTC CASSQEGLAGNNEQFF
once TRBD1 TRBJ1-1 TRBV5-5 TGTGCCAGCAGCAGCTGGACAGGGGGCGCCCGAAGTACTGAAGCTTTCTTT CASSSWTGGARSTEAFF
once NA TRBJ1-2 TRBV29-1 TGCAGCGTTGAAGGACCAGGTTACGGCTACACCTTC CSVEGPGYGYTF
NA NA TRBJ1-4 TRBV4-1 TGCGCCAGCAGCCAAGGAAGGGCAGGGGATTTCGAAAAACTGTTTTTT CASSQGRAGDFEKLFF
NA TRBD1 TRBJ1-1 TRBV4-1 TGCGCCAGCAGCCAACAGGACAGGGGGTTGGGTACTGAAGCTTTCTTT CASSQQDRGLGTEAFF
NA TRBD1 TRBJ1-2 TRBV3-1/TRBV3-2 TGTGCCAGCAGCCAAGGGGACAGGTCTAACTATGGCTACACCTTC CASSQGDRSNYGYTF